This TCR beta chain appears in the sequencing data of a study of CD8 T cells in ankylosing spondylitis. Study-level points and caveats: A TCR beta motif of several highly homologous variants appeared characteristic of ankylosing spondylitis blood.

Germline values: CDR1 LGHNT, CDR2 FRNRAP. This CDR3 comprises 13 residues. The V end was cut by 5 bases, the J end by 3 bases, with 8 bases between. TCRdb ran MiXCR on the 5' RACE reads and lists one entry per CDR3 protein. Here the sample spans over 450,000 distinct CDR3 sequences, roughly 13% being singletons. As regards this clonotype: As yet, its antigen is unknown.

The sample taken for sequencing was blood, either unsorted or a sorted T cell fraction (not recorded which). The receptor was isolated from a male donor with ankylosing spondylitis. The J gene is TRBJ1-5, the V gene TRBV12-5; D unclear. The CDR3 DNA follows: TGTGCTAGTGGTCCTGGGCCCAATCAGCCCCAGCATTTT. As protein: CASGPGPNQPQHF.